The 4 T cell receptor beta chains presented below share a single source sample, sequenced in a study of cytomegalovirus exposure and HLA in healthy donors. PCR used 60 Vbeta primers and 13 Jbeta primers. Only in-frame clones appear in the TCRdb table, and some are missing; sequencing was by immunoSEQ multiplex PCR. The data hold under 300,000 clones, with 70% to 90% observed a single time. Sequences were obtained from PBMCs. These receptors were collected from a man in his forties in good health and CMV-seropositive.

This sequence joins TRBV4-3 and TRBJ2-7; D is undetermined. Germline CDR1 reads LGHNA; CDR2 reads YSLEER. V gave up 0 bases and J gave up 2 bases, with 8 bases separating them. The CDR3 consists of 14 residues. CDR3 sequence (DNA): TGCGCCAGCAGCCAAGATTTAACAGCCTACGAGCAGTACTTC. Its translation: CASSQDLTAYEQYF.

The chain uses TRBV11-3 and TRBJ2-1; 7 bases are a match to TRBD1. J was trimmed by 4 bases and V by 0 bases; bases with no gene match: 3. The V gene's germline CDR1 is SGHNT and CDR2 YENEEA. The CDR3 sequence is 15 residues long. The CDR3 sequence: CASSLEGTEYNEQFF. In nucleotides, the CDR3 is TGTGCCAGCAGCTTAGAGGGGACAGAATACAATGAGCAGTTCTTC.

The chain employs TRBV29-1 and TRBJ1-1, with 8 bases aligning to TRBD1. J lost 11 bases, V lost 2 bases, and 4 bases had no gene match. CDR3 size: 11 residues. CDR1 and CDR2 from the germline V gene are SQVTM and ANQGSEA. CDR3 residues: CSVEQGARAFF. The CDR3 DNA reads as TGCAGCGTTGAACAGGGGGCGCGGGCTTTCTTT.

DNA of the CDR3: TGTGCCAGCAGCGCCAAGCCTCAGGGGGCTGGGTACGAGCAGTACTTC. Amino acids: CASSAKPQGAGYEQYF. The rearrangement joins TRBV5-6 to TRBJ2-7; the match to TRBD1 covers 8 bases. V was pared by 4 bases and J by 4 bases, with 13 bases of the junction left unmatched. Germline V lookup: CDR1 SGHDT, CDR2 YYEEEE. The CDR3 covers 16 residues. Variable domain in full (rest from reference TRBV5-6 and TRBJ2-7): DAGVTQSPTHLIKTRGQQVTLRCSPKSGHDTVSWYQQALGQGPQFIFQYYEEEERQRGNFPDRFSGHQFPNYSSELNVNALLLGDSALYLCASSAKPQGAGYEQYFGPGTRLTVT.